This note documents a single T cell receptor (beta chain) sequence. Its antigen has not been determined. Nothing much larger sits one base from this clone, and base qualities are not available. The cohort was made up of 666 healthy bone marrow donors. Cohort members were all nominally healthy when sampled, although unrecorded immune exposures were likely present. The donor was CMV seronegative and belonged to the group of 320 or so seronegative cohort members. A peripheral blood sample was provided by each donor, and peripheral blood mononuclear cells were used for TCR beta sequencing. Genomic DNA was extracted from the blood cell samples with the Qiagen DNeasy Blood Extraction Kit. This sample was taken from a study of cytomegalovirus exposure and HLA in healthy donors (dated by TCRdb to the late 2010s). Regarding the study in general: According to an earlier analysis of 550 to 750 of the donors, some 170 million T cells yielded roughly 110 million unique TCR beta sequences and more than 250 Gb of sequence data. The aim of the study was to test whether cataloging public T cell receptors could identify signatures of past pathogen exposure. Alongside the repertoire data, information on donor age, sex, ethnicity and CMV serostatus was compiled. To decide whether each TCR beta V gene segment behaved as functional or pseudogenic, an earlier analysis of fewer than 750 of the donors relied on high-throughput TCR beta sequencing. An early release that covered about 640 HLA-typed donors contained approximately 320 gigabases of sequencing data and about 84 million unique TCR sequences. High-throughput TCR immunosequencing, statistical association of individual TCRs with disease status, and machine learning were combined to predict cytomegalovirus infection status. Using immunosequencing, the study profiled T cell repertoires from approximately 700 subjects and related those repertoires to cytomegalovirus serostatus. Every repertoire in the discovery cohort had been generated on one and the same sequencing platform. Class I and class II HLA loci were covered by the typing at four-digit resolution. Typing coverage differed by locus: A, B, C, DRB1 and DQB1 were typed in roughly 620-630 donors, DQA1 in 500 to 550, DPA1 in some 610, and DPB1 in 400 to 480. A later genetic analysis took genome-wide SNP genotypes for about three fifths of the roughly 670 donors and used that subset as a discovery cohort. Among the approximately 430 genotyped donors, approximately 76% belonged to the genetic ancestry cluster associated with self-reported Caucasian donors. Because of strong linkage in the cohort, 5 or 6 DR-DQ haplotypes were treated as single units for association and clustering. Besides the first cohort of 666 subjects, a separate validation cohort made up of roughly 120 different subjects was used. In a later analysis, previously published TCR beta repertoires from more than 500 donors were re-analyzed and high-resolution HLA genotyping was added so that TCR occurrence patterns could be studied. On average, roughly 240,000 unique TCR beta nucleotide sequences were sequenced per donor among some 420 genotyped donors of the cohort, with 15% to 20% of those sequences being non-productive. Rather than drawing on any new phenotypic data, the later analysis identified candidate immune exposures from TCR beta sequences and the way those sequences occurred across donors.

Overall study results and their limits: Some IMGT-functional V segments, including TRBV6-2 and TRBV6-3, could not be distinguished by the 87-base-pair reads and were therefore excluded. The authors suggested that the approach could potentially be generalized to other disease states and immunological phenotypes. In vitro tests confirmed that a few of the cytomegalovirus-associated TCR beta chains recognize cytomegalovirus antigens. Compared with equally common non-associated chains, HLA-associated TCR beta chains in a later analysis were more clonally expanded and had lower generation probabilities. In a later analysis, TCR association rates were found to vary across HLA loci, with the most associated TCRs seen for DRB1 alleles and the fewest for HLA-C alleles. The classifier was reported to diagnose cytomegalovirus status with high specificity and sensitivity in both the original and validation cohorts. Strong co-occurrence of HLA alleles, especially DR and DQ, made assigning TCR associations to individual alleles difficult. In a later analysis, several top co-occurrence clusters were reported to appear linked to parvovirus B19, influenza, CMV and Epstein-Barr virus. Most CMV-associated TCR beta chains appeared to be HLA-restricted in a later analysis, and the HLA associations seemed to be driven largely by CMV exposure. A further reported finding was that TCR beta sequences accurately predicted the HLA-A and HLA-B alleles for most subjects in the first cohort. The only immune exposure information available for the cohort was CMV serostatus. Broadly in line with IMGT annotations, most TCR beta V segments showed up in productive rearrangements about 87% or about 30% of the time in an earlier analysis of around 600 of the donors. Across donors, most TCR sequences were observed very rarely, whereas some public TCRs were present in many individuals. Compared with the approximately 670-donor mean, donors in an Asian-associated ancestry cluster had fewer N-insertions in productive TCRs, according to a later genetic analysis. Only TCR beta chains were sequenced in this cohort, and the absence of alpha or paired-chain data limited detectable features. The sequencing pipeline was judged likely to have produced a cluster of highly shared sequence variants as a technical artifact. Linkage disequilibrium might explain the correlated functional status among segregating V segments, but an unknown experimental factor could not be ruled out. The study gave a list of 150 to 200 TCR beta chains associated with cytomegalovirus. Sequencing depth was assumed to be roughly uniform across donors in the presence/absence analyses, though that assumption may not hold. Because HLA typing was missing for some donors at each locus, association tests included only the typed subset. In a later analysis, some 18,000 TCR beta sequences were associated with specific HLA alleles at a false discovery rate of 0.05. Because counts were too low, around 17 rarely observed V segments, including chromosome 9 orphons, were left out of the earlier analysis of approximately 500 of the donors. An association between a missense DCLRE1C variant and V-gene and J-gene trimming of TCR beta chains was found in a later genetic analysis and replicated in an independent cohort.

CDR1 is given as SGHTA and CDR2 as FQGNSA, both from the germline V gene. V sheds 5 bases and J sheds 2 bases, leaving 13 bases between their ends. The CDR3 measures 14 amino acids from cysteine to phenylalanine. The DNA shown is the 42-base CDR3, in frame from base 1. Receptors were amplified or captured by the immunoSEQ multiplex PCR assay. For the multiplex PCR, a mixture combining 60 forward primers for TCR Vbeta segments and 13 reverse primers for TCR Jbeta segments was used. Amplification of the CDR3 region of rearranged TCR beta genes was performed with a multiplex PCR assay on genomic DNA. The Illumina HiSeq System was used to sequence the amplified TCR beta libraries as 87-base-pair reads. As for the original processing: In a later analysis, roughly 80 million unique TCR beta chains were counted across the roughly 700 repertoires, and around 10 million of these chains were shared by at least two donors. To remove PCR and sequencing errors, raw reads were error-corrected and collapsed into unique sequences using a nearest-neighbor algorithm that merged closely related sequences. To assign V, D and J gene segments, CDR3 sequences were aligned to IMGT reference sequences. Each retained sequence needed at least a six-nucleotide match to both a V gene segment and a J gene segment. Rearrangements were called productive when the CDR3 lacked stop codons and stayed in frame with V and J; all others were non-productive. CDR3 was defined by IMGT convention, running from the second conserved V-encoded cysteine to the conserved J-encoded phenylalanine. The earlier analysis of around 640 of the donors excluded sequences that lacked an unambiguous match to a single V gene segment. An earlier analysis of some 610 of the donors called V segments functional above 56.7% productive rearrangements and segregating when the between-donor standard deviation exceeded 5%. A statistical classification framework was built to diagnose cytomegalovirus status from the catalog of TCR beta chain sequences. V and J gene assignment, in a later analysis, came from comparing TCR nucleotide sequences with IMGT/GENE-DB human TR gene sequences. In a later analysis, CDR3 sequences and most-parsimonious VDJ recombination scenarios were assigned using the TCRdist pipeline. In a later analysis, each TCR beta chain was defined by its CDR3 amino acid sequence together with its V-gene family, and reads lacking a unique V-gene family were excluded. As a way to deal with suspected cross-contamination and a sequencing artifact, a later analysis dropped roughly 620 nucleotide sequences that were highly shared and had low generation probability. For each public chain, a later analysis derived a clonal expansion index from normalized ranks of inferred template counts within each repertoire. Generation probabilities in a later analysis came from a VDJ recombination model fitted to out-of-frame rearrangements, and those results were checked against IGoR. A later analysis scored TCR-TCR, TCR-HLA and TCR-CMV co-occurrence with hypergeometric tests, applying a repertoire-size bias correction to TCR pairs. A later analysis estimated false discovery rates by permuting HLA or CMV assignments 20 times. In a later analysis, co-occurring TCRs were grouped using DBSCAN, with TCRdist sequence similarity added in when clustering inside HLA-allele-positive subsets. Repertoires with fewer than 30,000 or more than 120,000 public chains were left out of co-occurrence clustering, as were about five repertoires with anomalous nucleotide sharing. The source is immuneACCESS, and TCRdb retained only in-frame sequences with V and J called. Part of the clones is not carried over; for the studies checked, unresolved V genes explain less than half of this, and the remainder is unexplained. V, J and clone size were drawn from that table, and D and trimming were deduced from the DNA. This sample lists about 87,000 clones; nearly 80% were detected once. Roughly 3.8% of the sample rests with the top ten.

Input material: PBMCs. The chain uses TRBV7-2 and TRBJ2-7; TRBD2 could be the D gene, as 5 bases match. This clonotype was sampled from a woman aged 40 to 50 in good health and CMV-seronegative. The nucleotides are TGTGCCAGCAGCCGAGGACGTAGCGCCTACGAGCAGTACTTC. Its amino acids are CASSRGRSAYEQYF.